Reported below is one TCR beta chain. What it recognizes is unknown. A NOSPECS grade of at least 4, a Clinical Activity Score of at least 3 and duration under 3 months were recorded in ophthalmopathy patients. Clinical symptoms, serum thyroxine, TRAb, thyroid ultrasound and orbital computed tomography established diagnosis. The sample originates from a study of T cells in Graves' hyperthyroidism and ophthalmopathy. Overall study findings and caveats: Blood shared most expanded thyroid clonotypes above 0.001.

The source material, RNA transcripts, was used to amplify TCR beta CDR3 regions. With the HTBI primer set, the TCR CDR3 went through a first round of RT-PCR. TCRdb reprocessed the multiplex PCR reads via MiXCR and lists one record per CDR3 protein. The sample holds about 640,000 distinct CDR3 sequences; more than 20% are singletons and the top ten take 34%. This receptor was obtained from a man aged 25 to 45 with Graves' ophthalmopathy. Sample: blood.

The CDR3 region has the DNA TGTGCCAGCAGCTTGGAACCCGGGACAGGCTCCTACGAGCAGTACTTC. It specifies CASSLEPGTGSYEQYF. The J gene is TRBJ2-7, the V gene TRBV11-2; TRBD1 agrees at 8 bases. The CDR3 spans 16 residues. V shed 3 bases, J shed 0 bases, and the junction held 7 bases outside the gene matches. Germline CDR1 reads SGHAT; CDR2 reads FQNNGV.